The 26 T cell receptor beta chains below all came from one sample that was sequenced in a study of sequential checkpoint blockade in melanoma. This sample's treatment: randomized to nivolumab then ipilimumab (arm A) or the reverse (arm B). Clones were read by immunoSEQ multiplex PCR, and TCRdb kept only the in-frame ones, dropping some. The sample consists of some 9,600 clones, over 60% of them appearing once. The sample consisted of CD8+ T cells sorted from blood (inferred from file names), taken from a patient given nivolumab and ipilimumab in sequence. These receptors all come from a human donor with melanoma.

This clone was counted between two and nine times. The V and J genes are TRBV7-9 and TRBJ1-1, with 8 bases fitting TRBD1. The V segment lost 3 bases and the J segment 7 bases; nucleotides outside the gene matches: 4. Germline V gene sequence: CDR1 SEHNR, CDR2 FQNEAQ (reference sequence). The CDR3 loop spans 13 amino acids. CDR3 in DNA: TGTGCCAGCAGCTTCCCAGGGGGCGTTGAAGCTTTCTTT. Its translation is CASSFPGGVEAFF.

This chain uses TRBV6-1 with TRBJ1-3, with D perhaps TRBD1 (6 bases). Trimming removed 2 bases at V and 0 bases at J, with 11 bases between. The CDR3 sequence is 16 residues long. Germline CDR1 is MNHNS and CDR2 is SASEGT. The CDR3 protein is CASSESTGTSGNTIYF. The CDR3 nucleotides are TGTGCCAGCAGTGAATCTACAGGGACCTCTGGAAACACCATATATTTT.

The V call is TRBV7-9, the J call TRBJ1-2; 8 bases line up with TRBD1. V trimming: 5 bases; J trimming: 2 bases; junction bases outside the gene matches: 7. CDR3 length: 15 residues. CDR1 SEHNR and CDR2 FQNEAQ come from the germline V gene (reference sequence). CDR3 DNA sequence: TGTGCCAGCAGCCCCCCGGGACAGGAAAACTATGGCTACACCTTC. This sequence encodes CASSPPGQENYGYTF. Full variable domain (outside the CDR3, taken from reference TRBV7-9 and TRBJ1-2): DTGVSQNPRHKITKRGQNVTFRCDPISEHNRLYWYRQTLGQGPEFLTYFQNEAQLEKSRLLSDRFSAERPKGSFSTLEIQRTEQGDSAMYLCASSPPGQENYGYTFGSGTRLTVV.

The V gene is TRBV19, the J gene TRBJ2-7, with 10 bases fitting TRBD1. Trimming at V came to 3 bases and at J to 0 bases, leaving 2 bases not matched to a gene. From germline, CDR1 is LNHDA and CDR2 SQIVND (reference sequence). This CDR3 spans 15 amino acids. CDR3 coding DNA: TGTGCCAGTAGTATGGGACAGGGGCCCTCCTACGAGCAGTACTTC. This codes for CASSMGQGPSYEQYF.

V and J are TRBV27 and TRBJ2-7; 8 bases line up with TRBD1. Unmatched junction bases numbered 6, after V lost 2 bases and J lost 3 bases. The CDR3 is 15 amino acids. Germline V gene data show CDR1 as MNHEY and CDR2 as SMNVEV (reference sequence). DNA of the CDR3: TGTGCCAGCAGTTTAACTGGGACAGGACTCTACGAGCAGTACTTC. Amino acid sequence: CASSLTGTGLYEQYF.

The gene calls are TRBV7-6 and TRBJ2-1, with TRBD1 matching over 8 bases. Germline V lookup: CDR1 SGHVS, CDR2 FNYEAQ. The CDR3 runs 15 residues. V was pared by 2 bases and J by 7 bases, with 7 bases of the junction left unmatched. In nucleotides, the CDR3 is TGTGCCAGCAGCTTAACCAGGGGGCTGGGGAATGAGCAGTTCTTC. Encoded protein: CASSLTRGLGNEQFF.

This clone was found a few times. The chain is built from TRBV7-2 and TRBJ1-2; 9 bases agree with TRBD1. The trim removed 3 bases at V and 4 bases at J, leaving 6 bases unmatched. CDR1 SGHTA and CDR2 FQGNSA come from the germline V gene. The CDR3 covers 15 residues. CDR3 sequence reads: CASSFRTGEIYGYTF. The DNA for the CDR3 is TGTGCCAGCAGCTTCCGGACAGGGGAAATCTATGGCTACACCTTC.

The genes are TRBV7-6 and TRBJ1-1, with TRBD1 matching over 8 bases. The V segment lost 6 bases and the J segment 1 base; nucleotides outside the gene matches: 19. Per germline, CDR1 SGHVS and CDR2 FNYEAQ. CDR3 length: 19 amino acids. CDR3 residues: CASRKLHGQGSYPNTEAFF. CDR3 DNA sequence: TGTGCCAGCAGAAAGCTTCACGGACAGGGTAGTTATCCGAACACTGAAGCTTTCTTT.

J is TRBJ1-5 and V is TRBV28; tentatively, D is TRBD1 (6 bases). Germline lookup yields CDR1 MDHEN and CDR2 SYDVKM. This CDR3 is 14 amino acids long. The V gene lost 8 bases and the J gene lost 6 bases, with 17 bases spanning the gap. CDR3 nucleotide sequence: TGTGCCAGCGATCCGGGACACTCGGGTCAGCCCCAGCATTTT. Translating it yields CASDPGHSGQPQHF.

In its sample, this clone is hyperexpanded (1% or more). In nucleotides, the CDR3 is TGTGCCAGCAGTGACGGCACGGGACAGGGAAGTTACTATGGCTACACCTTC. Its translation: CASSDGTGQGSYYGYTF. The V and J genes are TRBV27 and TRBJ1-2; 9 positions match TRBD1. CDR1 and CDR2 (germline): MNHEY, SMNVEV (reference sequence). V lost 5 bases, J lost 3 bases, and 13 bases stayed unmatched. The CDR3 has 17 amino acids.

This clone was seen a single time. The rearrangement uses TRBV4-3 and TRBJ1-2, with unresolved D. Trimming stripped 0 bases from V and 5 bases from J, with 7 bases between. The CDR3 is made up of 13 amino acids. Germline values: CDR1 LGHNA, CDR2 YSLEER. CDR3 sequence (DNA): TGCGCCAGCAGCCAAGATATGAGGTATGGCTACACCTTC. Amino acids: CASSQDMRYGYTF.

The gene calls are TRBV28 and TRBJ2-5; D perhaps matches TRBD2 (5 bases). Germline values: CDR1 MDHEN, CDR2 SYDVKM. This CDR3 is 13 amino acids long. V lost 2 bases, J lost 4 bases, and 8 bases lay in between. CDR3 DNA: TGTGCCAGCAGTTTAAAAGGAGGAGAGACCCAGTACTTC. This sequence encodes CASSLKGGETQYF.

On this clone: Compared with germline, one end of the junction differs, possibly owing to a read error. The gene calls are TRBV7-7 and TRBJ2-7, with D possibly matching TRBD2 (6 bases). Germline V gene sequence: CDR1 SSHAT, CDR2 FNYEAQ (reference sequence). CDR3 length equals 16 residues. This CDR3 is CASSLAWSGLQSEQYF. CDR3 nucleotides: TGTGCTAGCAGCTTAGCGTGGTCCGGACTACAATCCGAGCAGTACTTC.

The CDR3 sequence: CASSIRDRGIIFHEQYF. In DNA, the CDR3 is TGTGCCAGCAGTATCCGGGACAGGGGGATAATTTTCCACGAGCAGTACTTC. The genes are TRBV28 and TRBJ2-7; 11 bases align to TRBD1. CDR1 is MDHEN and CDR2 is SYDVKM in the germline V gene. This CDR3 has 17 amino acids. V trimming: 5 bases; J trimming: 5 bases; junction bases outside the gene matches: 14.

The chain recombines TRBV27 with TRBJ1-1, with D perhaps TRBD1 (6 bases). Per the germline V gene, CDR1 is MNHEY and CDR2 is SMNVEV (reference sequence). Trimming removed 11 bases at V and 7 bases at J, with 17 bases between. The CDR3 runs 12 residues. The CDR3 DNA is TGTGCCGCCTATGGGGGCGGGGGTGAAGCTTTCTTT. It encodes CAAYGGGGEAFF.

Worth noting for this clone: Different DNA sequences within this sample yield the same CDR3. The chain is built from TRBV27 and TRBJ2-7; possible D gene TRBD2, 5 bases. The CDR3 totals 11 residues. Germline CDR1 MNHEY, CDR2 SMNVEV (reference sequence). V was cut by 5 bases and J by 3 bases, with 5 bases left in between. CDR3 DNA: TGTGCCAGCAGTGGAGGCTACGAGCAGTACTTC. Translating it yields CASSGGYEQYF.

V usage is TRBV27 and J usage is TRBJ2-7; no clear D. Trimming pared 3 bases from V and 5 bases from J, leaving 14 bases between. The CDR3 sequence is 14 residues long. Germline V gene sequence: CDR1 MNHEY, CDR2 SMNVEV (reference sequence). The CDR3 protein is CASSFSSGHNEQYF. The CDR3 nucleotides are TGTGCCAGCAGTTTCTCGAGTGGGCACAACGAGCAGTACTTC.

This clone was counted a few times. This chain links TRBV4-3 with TRBJ2-7; 10 bases line up with TRBD1. This CDR3 has 14 amino acids. Per germline, CDR1 LGHNA and CDR2 YSLEER. The trim removed 4 bases at V and 3 bases at J, leaving 3 bases unmatched. CDR3 sequence reads: CASSLRDRGYEQYF. The CDR3, as DNA: TGCGCCAGCAGCCTCCGGGACAGGGGCTACGAGCAGTACTTC.

The chain is built from TRBV7-2 and TRBJ1-5, with unresolved D. The CDR3 runs 15 residues. Deletions cut 2 bases from V and 0 bases from J, with 8 bases between. CDR1 is SGHTA, CDR2 FQGNSA, per germline. This CDR3 is CASSLLPNSNQPQHF. In nucleotides, the CDR3 is TGTGCCAGCAGCTTACTACCAAATAGCAATCAGCCCCAGCATTTT.

This clone was counted a single time. The chain is built from TRBV9 and TRBJ2-2; 11 nucleotides align to TRBD2. Germline V CDR1 and CDR2: SGDLS, YYNGEE. The ends lost 4 bases at V and 4 bases at J; junction bases unmatched: 6. CDR3 length: 16 amino acids. CDR3 nucleotides: TGTGCCAGCAGCTCCATAGCGGGGGGGCCCACCGGGGAGCTGTTTTTT. Protein: CASSSIAGGPTGELFF.

This chain links TRBV28 with TRBJ1-1; TRBD1 matches 7 bases. The V and J ends lost 5 bases and 1 base, in that order; junction bases with no gene match: 4. The length of the CDR3 is 14 residues. Looked up from germline, CDR1 is MDHEN and CDR2 is SYDVKM. CDR3 amino acids: CASSPRGSNTEAFF. The CDR3 nucleotides read TGTGCCAGCAGTCCCAGGGGGTCGAACACTGAAGCTTTCTTT.

The rearrangement uses TRBV27 and TRBJ2-7, with D perhaps matching TRBD2 (6 bases). V was pared by 3 bases and J by 2 bases, with 14 bases between. CDR3 length equals 15 residues. Germline CDR1 is MNHEY and CDR2 is SMNVEV (reference sequence). The DNA for the CDR3 is TGTGCCAGCAGTTTGGGTAGCGGCAGGACCTACGAGCAGTACTTC. Its protein is CASSLGSGRTYEQYF.

J is TRBJ2-5 and V is TRBV9; 9 bases are a match to TRBD2. The DNA end favors TRBJ2-7, so the J call may be wrong. The CDR3 sequence is 15 residues long. CDR1 is SGDLS and CDR2 is YYNGEE in the germline V gene. The CDR3 loop is CASSSGGGASYEQYF. The CDR3 nucleotides are TGTGCCAGCAGTAGTGGCGGGGGGGCATCCTACGAGCAGTACTTC.

V is TRBV2 and J is TRBJ2-7; 9 nucleotides line up with TRBD2. Trimming removed 8 bases from V and 1 base from J; junction bases left unmatched: 9. From germline, CDR1 is SNHLY and CDR2 FYNNEI. The CDR3 sequence is 15 residues long. This CDR3 reads CASSHESGGSYEQYF. CDR3 coding DNA: TGTGCCAGCTCTCACGAAAGCGGGGGGTCCTACGAGCAGTACTTC.

The chain is built from TRBV4-2 and TRBJ2-7; weak D call: TRBD2 (5 bases). This CDR3 has 14 residues. Looked up from germline, CDR1 is LGHNA and CDR2 is YNFKEQ. Trimming shortened V by 1 base and J by 1 base, and 8 bases separated the two germline ends. CDR3 region: CASSQGGESYEQYF. The CDR3 nucleotides read TGTGCCAGCAGCCAAGGTGGGGAGTCCTACGAGCAGTACTTC.

J is TRBJ1-5 and V is TRBV16, with D possibly matching TRBD1 (5 bases). Germline V lookup: CDR1 KGHSY, CDR2 FQNENV. Trimming removed 0 bases at V and 4 bases at J, with 10 bases between. This CDR3 comprises 15 residues. CDR3 protein: CASSQSGQRNQPQHF. The CDR3 bases are TGTGCCAGCAGCCAATCGGGGCAGCGAAATCAGCCCCAGCATTTT. The full variable domain, completed using reference TRBV16 and TRBJ1-5, is GEEVAQTPKHLVRGEGQKAKLYCAPIKGHSYVFWYQQVLKNEFKFLISFQNENVFDETGMPKERFSAKCLPNSPCSLEIQATKLEDSAVYFCASSQSGQRNQPQHFGDGTRLSIL.